This T cell receptor (beta chain) was identified during a study of shared clonotypes between healthy human individuals. Germline loops: CDR1 MNHNY, CDR2 SVGAGI (reference sequence). V lost 2 bases and J lost 2; bases outside the gene matches: 5. This CDR3 has 15 amino acids. Libraries were prepared by immunoSEQ multiplex PCR; TCRdb keeps only in-frame clonotypes and omits some of them. The sample holds around 2.1 million clones; just over 90% are singletons and the top ten take roughly 1.7%. Naivety among CD8 cells was defined by CD45RO negativity and positive CCR7 selection, thereby excluding terminally differentiated effector memory CD45RA+ cells.

The gene calls are TRBV6-6 and TRBJ2-7, with 8 bases aligning to TRBD1. What was sequenced was naive CD8+ T cells from PBMCs. The clonotype comes from a man younger than 30 in good health. Some clones in this sample may be carry-over from other donors' samples. CDR3 bases: TGTGCCAGCAGTTACCCCGACAGGGGAACCTACGAGCAGTACTTC. Its translation: CASSYPDRGTYEQYF.